The 17 T cell receptor beta chains below were found in one sample sequenced in a study of beta chain features in type 1 diabetes. The study's findings and limits: There was a moderate but significant shortening of TCRB CDR3s in all four CD4+ subsets of Type 1 diabetes patients.

The sequenced template was cDNA made from the entire isolated RNA. The data were produced by immunoSEQ multiplex PCR, yet TCRdb's version contains in-frame clones alone and is incomplete. The repertoire holds about 120,000 clones, with roughly 17% as singletons. No antigens are known for them. Source material: central memory CD4+ T cells from blood. The receptors originated from a young man with type 1 diabetes.

This clone was counted a few times. The V gene is TRBV9, the J gene TRBJ2-1; D is tentatively TRBD1 or TRBD2 (5 bases each). Trimming cost V 4 bases and J 7 bases, with 21 bases left between them. Germline V gives CDR1 SGDLS, CDR2 YYNGEE. The CDR3 covers 16 residues. Here the CDR3 DNA reads TGTGCCAGCAGCCCTCGTCCCGGGACCTTCGGTAATGAGCAGTTCTTC. Residues: CASSPRPGTFGNEQFF. The full variable domain, completed using reference TRBV9 and TRBJ2-1, is DSGVTQTPKHLITATGQRVTLRCSPRSGDLSVYWYQQSLDQGLQFLIQYYNGEERAKGNILERFSAQQFPDLHSELNLSSLELGDSALYFCASSPRPGTFGNEQFFGPGTRLTVL.

The CDR3, as DNA: TGTGCCAGCAGCCTCCTAGAGACAGATACGCAGTATTTT. This gives the protein CASSLLETDTQYF. The V and J genes are TRBV5-8 and TRBJ2-3; D is ambiguous. The CDR3 has 13 residues. Trimming stripped 4 bases from V and 3 bases from J, with 9 bases between. Germline V CDR1 and CDR2: SGHTS, YDEGEE.

This chain links TRBV6-5 with TRBJ2-7; D is possibly TRBD2 (5 bases). In germline, CDR1 is MNHEY, CDR2 SVGAGI. V was clipped by 4 bases and J by 2 bases, with 15 bases between them. There are 15 residues in the CDR3. The CDR3 loop reads CASSFPGNGAYEQYF. In DNA, the CDR3 is TGTGCCAGCAGTTTCCCGGGAAATGGCGCCTACGAGCAGTACTTC.

This clone was seen only once. This rearrangement joins TRBV25-1 to TRBJ2-7, with 12 positions matching TRBD2. The CDR3 contains 13 residues. Germline V CDR1 and CDR2: MGHDK, SYGVNS. After removal of 8 bases from V and 4 bases from J, the junction contained 3 bases not matched to a gene. CDR3 amino acids: CASQLAGGYEQYF. Written as DNA, the CDR3 is TGTGCCAGCCAGCTAGCGGGGGGGTACGAGCAGTACTTC.

The J gene is TRBJ2-3, the V gene TRBV6-5; TRBD2 matches 9 bases. Losses at the gene ends were 4 bases for V and 1 base for J; bases not matched to a gene: 3. This CDR3 region has 15 residues. Germline V gene sequence: CDR1 MNHEY, CDR2 SVGAGI. The CDR3: CASSFRLAGTDTQYF. In DNA form, the CDR3 reads TGTGCCAGCAGTTTCCGACTAGCGGGCACAGATACGCAGTATTTT.

This clone was counted only a few times. The chain joins TRBV11-2 to TRBJ2-1, with D unclear. Deletions cut 3 bases from V and 5 bases from J, with 2 bases between. Looked up from germline, CDR1 is SGHAT and CDR2 is FQNNGV. CDR3 size: 11 residues. Written as DNA, the CDR3 is TGTGCCAGCAGCTTTAACAATGAGCAGTTCTTC. Its translation is CASSFNNEQFF.

This chain connects TRBV27 to TRBJ2-7; 8 positions match TRBD2. Germline loops: CDR1 MNHEY, CDR2 SMNVEV (reference sequence). The V gene end was trimmed by 0 bases and the J gene end by 2 bases; junction bases not matched to a gene: 3. There are 15 residues in the CDR3. The CDR3 bases are TGTGCCAGCAGTTTATCGTCTAGCGGGCCCTACGAGCAGTACTTC. Protein sequence: CASSLSSSGPYEQYF.

This clone was seen more than once but under ten times. The chain employs TRBV7-2 and TRBJ2-3, with D maybe TRBD2 (6 bases). Looked up from germline, CDR1 is SGHTA and CDR2 is FQGNSA. Trimming removed 4 bases at V and 3 bases at J, with 11 bases between. This CDR3 region has 14 residues. In nucleotides, the CDR3 is TGTGCCAGCAGCTCGACTAGTTTTACAGATACGCAGTATTTT. Translating it yields CASSSTSFTDTQYF.

This clone was recorded a few times. The rearrangement uses TRBV19 and TRBJ2-7; 7 positions match TRBD2. The CDR3 length is 15 residues. Germline CDR1 is LNHDA and CDR2 is SQIVND (reference sequence). J lost 0 bases, V lost 4 bases, and 6 bases had no gene match. The DNA for the CDR3 is TGTGCCAGTAGTACCCAGCGGGGAAGCTCCTACGAGCAGTACTTC. Residues: CASSTQRGSSYEQYF.

This clone occurred once. V is TRBV5-6 and J is TRBJ2-5; no reliable D call. There are 13 residues in the CDR3. Germline V CDR1 and CDR2: SGHDT, YYEEEE. Trimming removed 2 bases from V and 4 bases from J, with 9 bases in between. CDR3 loop: CASSLNFIETQYF. In DNA form, the CDR3 reads TGTGCCAGCAGCTTAAATTTTATAGAGACCCAGTACTTC.

The rearrangement links TRBV5-6 to TRBJ2-1; unclear D gene. Trimming removed 0 bases from V and 5 bases from J, with 12 bases in between. CDR3 length: 15 residues. Germline V gene data show CDR1 as SGHDT and CDR2 as YYEEEE. The CDR3 sequence is CASSLGLRAHNEQFF. The DNA of the CDR3 is TGTGCCAGCAGCTTGGGTCTCCGGGCCCACAATGAGCAGTTCTTC.

With regard to this clone: The identical CDR3 is also encoded by other nucleotide sequences in the sample. V and J are TRBV7-9 and TRBJ1-1; D unresolved. The CDR3 is made up of 13 amino acids. Deletions cut 1 base from V and 0 bases from J, with 3 bases between. The germline CDR1 and CDR2 sequences are SEHNR and FQNEAQ (reference sequence). CDR3 sequence (DNA): TGTGCCAGCAGCTTAGTAATGAACACTGAAGCTTTCTTT. Protein: CASSLVMNTEAFF. Filled out from reference TRBV7-9 and TRBJ1-1, the complete variable domain reads DTGVSQNPRHKITKRGQNVTFRCDPISEHNRLYWYRQTLGQGPEFLTYFQNEAQLEKSRLLSDRFSAERPKGSFSTLEIQRTEQGDSAMYLCASSLVMNTEAFFGQGTRLTVV.

The chain is built from TRBV29-1 and TRBJ1-5, with D maybe TRBD1 (5 bases). This CDR3 has 14 amino acids. Germline V gene sequence: CDR1 SQVTM, CDR2 ANQGSEA. V lost 6 bases and J 10 bases, leaving 22 bases between the germline ends. The CDR3 DNA follows: TGCAGCGTCCTTTTTGGGGACCGTAGATCCCCCCAGCATTTT. Translating it yields CSVLFGDRRSPQHF. The full variable domain, completed using reference TRBV29-1 and TRBJ1-5, is SAVISQKPSRDICQRGTSLTIQCQVDSQVTMMFWYRQQPGQSLTLIATANQGSEATYESGFVIDKFPISRPNLTFSTLTVSNMSPEDSSIYLCSVLFGDRRSPQHFGDGTRLSIL.

The chain couples TRBV28 to TRBJ2-7, with D uncertain. Germline lookup yields CDR1 MDHEN and CDR2 SYDVKM. The CDR3 spans 15 residues. V was pared by 4 bases and J by 3 bases, with 16 bases between. The CDR3 DNA is TGTGCCAGCAGTTCGCTATCCACCTCCGACTACGAGCAGTACTTC. This codes for CASSSLSTSDYEQYF.

The V gene is TRBV2, the J gene TRBJ1-2; D is perhaps TRBD1 (6 bases). The CDR3 extends over 13 amino acids. Germline CDR1 reads SNHLY; CDR2 reads FYNNEI. V lost 10 bases, J lost 4 bases, and 16 bases lay in between. CDR3 protein: CATAQGGSYGYTF. As DNA, the CDR3 is TGTGCCACCGCGCAAGGGGGGAGCTATGGCTACACCTTC.

This clone was counted between two and nine times. This chain uses TRBV6-1 with TRBJ2-1; D may be TRBD2 (6 bases). The germline CDR1 and CDR2 sequences are MNHNS and SASEGT. Trimming pared 7 bases from V and 7 bases from J, leaving 11 bases between. This CDR3 has 12 amino acids. CDR3 in amino acids: CASTGTLNEQFF. The DNA for the CDR3 is TGTGCCAGCACAGGGACTCTTAATGAGCAGTTCTTC.

The chain couples TRBV28 to TRBJ2-1; 9 bases are shared with TRBD1. The CDR3 has 15 residues. CDR1 and CDR2 from the germline V gene are MDHEN and SYDVKM. After removal of 5 bases from V and 4 bases from J, the junction contained 6 bases not matched to a gene. The CDR3 loop is CASSPGTGNYNEQFF. CDR3 in DNA: TGTGCCAGCAGTCCCGGGACAGGGAATTACAATGAGCAGTTCTTC.